A selection of T cell receptor beta chains follows, all from one sample in a study of blood T cell repertoires in COVID-19. The assay was immunoSEQ multiplex PCR, and TCRdb's table has in-frame clones only and misses some. The table records just over 300,000 clones, approximately 90% of them present only once. Sequencing was performed on PBMCs or T cells enriched from blood (not recorded which). Source of these receptors: a man aged 25 to 40 who had recovered from COVID-19. The CDR3 runs from the conserved cysteine through the conserved F or W. A D gene is named only where the DNA matches it firmly. Some rows have no size entry. The others give once, few or many, or a class for an expanded clone.

len | j_gene | v_gene | d_gene | abundance | CDR3nt | CDR3aa
15 | TRBJ2-1 | TRBV28 | TRBD2 | NA | TGTGCCAGCAGTTCGACTAGCGGGGGGAACAATGAGCAGTTCTTC | CASSSTSGGNNEQFF
17 | TRBJ2-7 | TRBV11-2 | NA | NA | TGTGCCAGCAGCTTTTTCCCCCAGACTGTTTCCTCCTACGAGCAGTACTTC | CASSFFPQTVSSYEQYF
17 | TRBJ2-5 | TRBV3-1/TRBV3-2 | TRBD2 | NA | TGTGCCAGCAGCCAAGTTACTAGCGGGGGGGCCACGGAGACCCAGTACTTC | CASSQVTSGGATETQYF
18 | TRBJ2-7 | TRBV13 | TRBD1 | NA | TGTGCCAGCAGCTTAGCAGACTGGACAGGGGTTGGTTCCTACGAGCAGTACTTC | CASSLADWTGVGSYEQYF
15 | TRBJ2-6 | TRBV5-6 | NA | NA | TGTGCCAGCAGCTTGTATCTCTCTGGGGCCAACGTCCTGACTTTC | CASSLYLSGANVLTF
15 | TRBJ2-5 | TRBV5-1 | TRBD2 | NA | TGCGCCAGCAGCCCAAGCGGGGACCCAAGAGATACCCAGTACTTC | CASSPSGDPRDTQYF
13 | TRBJ2-3 | TRBV14 | NA | once | TGTGCCAGCAGCCAAGAAGGCGGTGATACGCAGTATTTT | CASSQEGGDTQYF
15 | TRBJ1-5 | TRBV24-1 | NA | NA | TGTGCCACCAGTGATGGCGGGGCCAGCAATCAGCCCCAGCATTTT | CATSDGGASNQPQHF
15 | TRBJ1-2 | TRBV6-5 | NA | NA | TGTGCCAGCAGTCCCGAGGTTCAGAGGAACTATGGCTACACCTTC | CASSPEVQRNYGYTF
16 | TRBJ2-1 | TRBV15 | TRBD1 | NA | TGTGCCACCAGCAGGACCGTGGCAGGGGGATACAATGAGCAGTTCTTC | CATSRTVAGGYNEQFF
15 | TRBJ1-1 | TRBV5-1 | TRBD1 | once | TGCGCCAGCAGCAGGGGACAGGCGGGGAACACTGAAGCTTTCTTT | CASSRGQAGNTEAFF
15 | TRBJ2-3 | TRBV2 | TRBD2 | NA | TGTGCCAGCAGTGTGGCGGGGGGTAGCACAGATACGCAGTATTTT | CASSVAGGSTDTQYF
14 | TRBJ1-3 | TRBV27 | NA | NA | TGTGCCAGCAGTTTGGAGAGCTCTGGAAACACCATATATTTT | CASSLESSGNTIYF
16 | TRBJ2-7 | TRBV7-9 | TRBD2 | once | TGTGCCAGCAGCCCTCGGACTAGCGGGAGGCTCGGCGAGCAGTACTTC | CASSPRTSGRLGEQYF
15 | TRBJ2-1 | TRBV24-1 | NA | NA | TGTGCCACCAGCAGTAGCGGAGGCTACTACAATGAGCAGTTCTTC | CATSSSGGYYNEQFF
14 | TRBJ2-7 | TRBV7-9 | NA | NA | TGTGCCAGCAGCCCAGGGGAACAACCCCACGAGCAGTACTTC | CASSPGEQPHEQYF
14 | TRBJ2-3 | TRBV27 | NA | NA | TGTGCCAGCAGTCCCGGGACACGCACAGATACGCAGTATTTT | CASSPGTRTDTQYF
14 | TRBJ2-2 | TRBV11-3 | NA | once | TGTGCCATCTCCATTGGGGGAGCGGGCGGGGAGCTGTTTTTT | CAISIGGAGGELFF
15 | TRBJ1-6 | TRBV30 | NA | NA | TGTGCCTGGAAGTTTGCGATTAGCTATAATTCACCCCTCCACTTT | CAWKFAISYNSPLHF
15 | TRBJ1-4 | TRBV9 | TRBD1 | NA | TGTGCCAGCAGCGGGGGAGGACAGGGAAGAGAAAAACTGTTTTTT | CASSGGGQGREKLFF
12 | TRBJ1-2 | TRBV9 | NA | NA | TGTGCCAGCAGTGTTGGCCCCTCCGGCTACACCTTC | CASSVGPSGYTF
14 | TRBJ1-1 | TRBV5-1 | NA | NA | TGCGCCAGTAGCGGGGGGGCACCGAACACTGAAGCTTTCTTT | CASSGGAPNTEAFF
13 | TRBJ2-7 | TRBV14 | NA | NA | TGTGCCAGCAAGACCAGGAACACCTACGAGCAGTACTTC | CASKTRNTYEQYF
15 | TRBJ2-1 | TRBV7-9 | TRBD2 | NA | TGTGCCAGCAGCAAAAGCGGGAGAAGGGACGATGAGCAGTTCTTC | CASSKSGRRDDEQFF
15 | TRBJ2-7 | TRBV15 | TRBD1 | NA | TGTGCCACCAGCGGGGGTGGGACAGGGAGCTACGAGCAGTACTTC | CATSGGGTGSYEQYF
16 | TRBJ2-1 | TRBV7-9 | TRBD1 | NA | TGTGCCAGCAGCAGACAGGGGGGAAGCTCCTACAATGAGCAGTTCTTC | CASSRQGGSSYNEQFF
14 | TRBJ2-7 | TRBV4-1 | TRBD2 | NA | TGCGCCAGCAGCCGCCGACTAGCGGGGGGTTGGCAGTACTTC | CASSRRLAGGWQYF
14 | TRBJ2-5 | TRBV7-2 | TRBD1 | NA | TGTGCCAGCAGCAGGGACAGGGGGCCAGAGACCCAGTACTTC | CASSRDRGPETQYF
15 | TRBJ1-6 | TRBV7-2 | NA | NA | TGTGCCAGCAGCTTAATTGTAGGGGGAAATTCACCCCTCCACTTT | CASSLIVGGNSPLHF